One sample yielded the 18 T cell receptor beta chains listed below, sequenced in a study of cytomegalovirus exposure and HLA in healthy donors. This PCR relied on a set of 60 Vbeta primers and 13 Jbeta primers. Clones were sequenced by immunoSEQ multiplex PCR, and TCRdb holds only the in-frame ones, with some missing. Among around 80,000 clones listed, around 79% were seen once. Sequencing was performed on PBMCs. The origin of the receptors is a man between 18 and 35 years old in good health and CMV-seropositive.

CDR3: CASSLIAPYEQYF. The CDR3 DNA reads as TGTGCCAGCAGCCTAATAGCTCCCTACGAGCAGTACTTC. This chain joins TRBV7-9 and TRBJ2-7; no reliable D call. The V end was cut by 5 bases, the J end by 2 bases, with 10 bases between. Germline values: CDR1 SEHNR, CDR2 FQNEAQ (reference sequence). The CDR3 covers 13 residues.

This clone appeared a single time. The V call is TRBV29-1, the J call TRBJ2-5; TRBD1 is a possible D gene (6 bases). The CDR3 is 12 residues long. V was shortened by 5 bases and J by 2 bases, with 9 bases between the two germline ends. Germline V gene sequence: CDR1 SQVTM, CDR2 ANQGSEA. The CDR3 DNA reads as TGCAGCGTTAGGACAGATCAAGAGACCCAGTACTTC. Translating it yields CSVRTDQETQYF.

The CDR3 sequence is CASSLLPENYGYTF. The CDR3 coding sequence is TGTGCCAGCAGCTTACTCCCAGAAAACTATGGCTACACCTTC. The genes are TRBV7-8 and TRBJ1-2; unclear D gene. The CDR3 sequence is 14 residues long. Germline CDR1 and CDR2: SGHVS and FQNEAQ. V shed 2 bases and J shed 2 bases, with 9 bases lying between them.

V is TRBV2 and J is TRBJ2-3; a possible D gene is TRBD2 (6 bases). The CDR3 is 12 residues long. CDR1 is SNHLY, CDR2 FYNNEI, per germline. Trimming removed 10 bases from V and 4 bases from J, with 12 bases in between. CDR3 region: CATMEGPDTQYF. The CDR3 region has the DNA TGTGCCACAATGGAGGGCCCAGATACGCAGTATTTT.

This clone was counted a single time. The chain combines TRBV7-9 with TRBJ1-2; perhaps TRBD1 as D (5 bases). Germline values: CDR1 SEHNR, CDR2 FQNEAQ (reference sequence). The ends were cut back, 2 bases at V and 4 bases at J, with 8 bases in the middle. The CDR3 totals 13 residues. CDR3 loop: CASSLSQGYGYTF. DNA for the CDR3: TGTGCCAGCAGCTTATCGCAGGGCTATGGCTACACCTTC.

The genes are TRBV29-1 and TRBJ2-1, with TRBD2 as a possible D gene (6 bases). Germline V gene data show CDR1 as SQVTM and CDR2 as ANQGSEA. With 0 bases removed from V and 9 bases from J, the gap between germline ends came to 9 bases. The CDR3 consists of 12 residues. DNA for the CDR3: TGCAGCGTTGAAGAAGAAGCGGGTGAGCAGTTCTTC. Translated: CSVEEEAGEQFF.

The rearrangement links TRBV4-1 to TRBJ1-5; tentative D call: TRBD1 (5 bases). The ends were cut back, 0 bases at V and 7 bases at J, with 13 bases in the middle. The length of the CDR3 is 15 residues. Germline loops: CDR1 MGHRA, CDR2 YSYEKL. The DNA of the CDR3 is TGCGCCAGCAGCCAAGACAGCGGGGGATGGCAGCCCCAGCATTTT. Protein sequence: CASSQDSGGWQPQHF.

The V and J genes are TRBV6-5 and TRBJ1-1; D gene unclear. With 6 bases removed from V and 0 bases from J, the gap between germline ends came to 14 bases. CDR3 size: 15 residues. Per the germline V gene, CDR1 is MNHEY and CDR2 is SVGAGI. The CDR3 coding sequence is TGTGCCAGCAGGTATAGCGGACGGTTGAACACTGAAGCTTTCTTT. Protein product: CASRYSGRLNTEAFF.

The gene calls are TRBV5-1 and TRBJ2-3; 7 bases are shared with TRBD2. The J segment lost 3 bases and the V segment lost 5 bases, leaving 15 bases of the junction unmatched. Per germline, CDR1 SGHRS and CDR2 YFSETQ. The CDR3 consists of 17 residues. In DNA, the CDR3 is TGCGCCAGCAGTACTTACAGGACTAGTCGAGGGACAGATACGCAGTATTTT. Protein product: CASSTYRTSRGTDTQYF.

This clone was found once. J is TRBJ2-7 and V is TRBV29-1, with D maybe TRBD2 (5 bases). V shed 4 bases and J shed 6 bases, with 13 bases lying between them. The CDR3 sequence is 12 residues long. The germline V gene encodes CDR1 SQVTM and CDR2 ANQGSEA. The CDR3 DNA reads as TGCAGCGTTGGGACTGCGTCGCGCGAGCAGTACTTC. Its translation: CSVGTASREQYF.

This clone was picked up one time. This rearrangement joins TRBV9 to TRBJ2-3; no definite D call. The CDR3 is made up of 12 amino acids. Per germline, CDR1 SGDLS and CDR2 YYNGEE. V shed 4 bases and J shed 1 base, with 4 bases lying between them. CDR3: CASSPGTDTQYF. The CDR3 DNA reads TGTGCCAGCAGCCCGGGCACAGATACGCAGTATTTT.

The V gene is TRBV13, the J gene TRBJ2-7; D perhaps matches TRBD2 (5 bases). Trimming cost V 7 bases and J 5 bases, with 12 bases left between them. Germline CDR1 is PRHDT and CDR2 is FYEKMQ (reference sequence). The CDR3 has 12 residues. CDR3 loop: CASNEGSHEQYF. The CDR3 nucleotides read TGTGCCAGCAATGAGGGCAGCCACGAGCAGTACTTC.

The J gene is TRBJ2-7, the V gene TRBV6-1; TRBD2 aligns across 8 bases. This CDR3 spans 15 amino acids. The V gene end was trimmed by 9 bases and the J gene end by 5 bases; junction bases not matched to a gene: 15. The V gene's germline CDR1 is MNHNS and CDR2 SASEGT. As DNA, the CDR3 is TGTGCCAGTAGTCATACGGGAGGGCCATCTAACGAGCAGTACTTC. Its protein is CASSHTGGPSNEQYF.

This clone was picked up one time. This chain links TRBV4-1 with TRBJ1-5; D is perhaps TRBD1 (6 bases). The germline V gene encodes CDR1 MGHRA and CDR2 YSYEKL. This CDR3 has 15 residues. V shed 0 bases and J shed 1 base, with 7 bases lying between them. The CDR3 nucleotides are TGCGCCAGCAGCCAAGAAACAGGGAGCAATCAGCCCCAGCATTTT. Its translation is CASSQETGSNQPQHF.

The genes are TRBV5-1 and TRBJ2-1; D remains ambiguous. The V end was cut by 3 bases, the J end by 7 bases, with 29 bases between. Germline V gene data show CDR1 as SGHRS and CDR2 as YFSETQ. This CDR3 spans 19 amino acids. As DNA, the CDR3 is TGCGCCAGCAGCTCCCCTAGTTTCGGGTTCCCCACTACGGGTAATGAGCAGTTCTTC. Encoded protein: CASSSPSFGFPTTGNEQFF. The whole variable domain, filled in from reference TRBV5-1 and TRBJ2-1, reads KAGVTQTPRYLIKTRGQQVTLSCSPISGHRSVSWYQQTPGQGLQFLFEYFSETQRNKGNFPGRFSGRQFSNSRSEMNVSTLELGDSALYLCASSSPSFGFPTTGNEQFFGPGTRLTVL.

The chain uses TRBV18 and TRBJ2-1; the match to TRBD2 covers 9 bases. The trim removed 1 base at V and 7 bases at J, leaving 8 bases unmatched. This CDR3 contains 16 residues. Germline lookup yields CDR1 KGHSH and CDR2 LQKENI. CDR3 coding DNA: TGTGCCAGCTCACCACGGGCGGGAGGGCCGATGAATGAGCAGTTCTTC. This codes for CASSPRAGGPMNEQFF.

This clone has only a few counts. This chain links TRBV7-3 with TRBJ2-3, with D possibly matching TRBD2 (6 bases). V was trimmed by 5 bases and J by 6 bases, leaving 12 bases between them. CDR1 and CDR2 (germline): SGHTA, FQGTGA. This CDR3 comprises 13 residues. The chain's CDR3 is CASSPRGGDTQYF. CDR3 bases: TGTGCCAGCAGCCCGCGTGGGGGGGATACGCAGTATTTT.

This chain joins TRBV7-9 and TRBJ2-5, with D perhaps TRBD1 (6 bases). The CDR3 covers 14 residues. Germline CDR1 and CDR2: SEHNR and FQNEAQ (reference sequence). The V end was cut by 3 bases, the J end by 1 base, with 9 bases between. CDR3 residues: CASSFGQSQETQYF. CDR3 DNA sequence: TGTGCCAGCAGCTTTGGACAGTCCCAAGAGACCCAGTACTTC.